This is a list of T cell receptor beta chains from one sample in a study of blood T cell repertoires in COVID-19. TCRdb's table, derived via immunoSEQ multiplex PCR, lists solely in-frame clones and lacks some. Counted here are about 150,000 clones, roughly 86% occurring once; the ten biggest clones make up about 15%. Sequencing was carried out using peripheral blood. Receptors were obtained from a human donor with acute or convalescent COVID-19. The donor label of this sample is uncertain. Each CDR3 is given with its conserved first and last residue. The order of the fields is V gene, clone size, D gene, J gene, CDR3 DNA, CDR3 protein. The D gene is left open where the match is weak. A row's size may be missing; if present it is once, few, many or a size class.

V: TRBV19; size: NA; D: NA; J: TRBJ1-6; DNA: TGTGCCAGTACTATCCGGGACCTCCCGGGGGGTTCACCCCTCCACTTT; CDR3: CASTIRDLPGGSPLHF
V: TRBV2; size: NA; D: NA; J: TRBJ2-2; DNA: TGTGCCAGCAGCGCCAAGACTAGTACCGGGGAGCTGTTTTTT; CDR3: CASSAKTSTGELFF
V: TRBV6-1; size: NA; D: NA; J: TRBJ2-3; DNA: TGTGCCAGCAGGGAACGGACAGATACGCAGTATTTT; CDR3: CASRERTDTQYF
V: TRBV6-1; size: NA; D: NA; J: TRBJ2-3; DNA: TGTGCCAGCAGTGAACGGGGGTTATACGCAGATACGCAGTATTTT; CDR3: CASSERGLYADTQYF
V: TRBV29-1; size: NA; D: NA; J: TRBJ1-1; DNA: TGCAGCGTTGCCGTCGGAGGTGAAGCTTTCTTT; CDR3: CSVAVGGEAFF
V: TRBV15; size: NA; D: TRBD2; J: TRBJ2-3; DNA: TGTGCCACCAGCAGAGGACTAGCGGGGACCGGAGATACGCAGTATTTT; CDR3: CATSRGLAGTGDTQYF
V: TRBV6-1; size: NA; D: NA; J: TRBJ1-2; DNA: TGTGCCAGCAGTTTCCTCAGGGACTATGGCTACACCTTC; CDR3: CASSFLRDYGYTF
V: TRBV19; size: once; D: NA; J: TRBJ1-2; DNA: TGTGCCAGTAGGGACGGTCAGGGTAATAACTATGGCTACACCTTC; CDR3: CASRDGQGNNYGYTF
V: TRBV5-1; size: NA; D: TRBD1; J: TRBJ1-4; DNA: TGCGCCAGCAGCTTGATGGACAGGAGTGAAAAACTGTTTTTT; CDR3: CASSLMDRSEKLFF
V: TRBV6-1; size: NA; D: NA; J: TRBJ1-5; DNA: TGTGCCAGCAGTGAAGTATTAGGGAGAACTAATCAGCCCCAGCATTTT; CDR3: CASSEVLGRTNQPQHF
V: TRBV2; size: NA; D: TRBD1; J: TRBJ1-5; DNA: TGTGCCAGCAGTGGCGGGACAGGGAGTAACAATCAGCCCCAGCATTTT; CDR3: CASSGGTGSNNQPQHF
V: TRBV18; size: NA; D: NA; J: TRBJ1-1; DNA: TGTGCCAGCTCACCACGATCATCAGGGAACACTGAAGCTTTCTTT; CDR3: CASSPRSSGNTEAFF
V: TRBV5-1; size: few; D: NA; J: TRBJ1-1; DNA: TGCGCCAGCAGTCCGGAGAACCGGAACACTGAAGCTTTCTTT; CDR3: CASSPENRNTEAFF
V: TRBV2; size: NA; D: NA; J: TRBJ1-6; DNA: TGTGCCAGCAGTGAAGAGAGCTCCTATAATTCACCCCTCCACTTT; CDR3: CASSEESSYNSPLHF
V: TRBV18; size: once; D: TRBD1; J: TRBJ2-1; DNA: TGTGCCAGCTCGGGCTGGACAGGCCCTCCTCTCTACAATGAGCAGTTCTTC; CDR3: CASSGWTGPPLYNEQFF
V: TRBV4-1; size: once; D: TRBD1; J: TRBJ1-4; DNA: TGCGCCAGCAGCCGAGGGGGGACAGGGGGTGAAAAACTGTTTTTT; CDR3: CASSRGGTGGEKLFF
V: TRBV19; size: NA; D: NA; J: TRBJ2-7; DNA: TGTGCCAGTAGTATAGGGGGGGACAGCAACTACGAGCAGTACTTC; CDR3: CASSIGGDSNYEQYF
V: TRBV9; size: once; D: TRBD1; J: TRBJ2-7; DNA: TGTGCCAGCAGCGGAGGGGGCCTCAGCTCCTACGAGCAGTACTTC; CDR3: CASSGGGLSSYEQYF
V: TRBV5-1; size: NA; D: TRBD1; J: TRBJ1-4; DNA: TGCGCCAGCAGCTTGGGCTCCAGGGGGGAGGAAAAACTGTTTTTT; CDR3: CASSLGSRGEEKLFF
V: TRBV7-6; size: once; D: TRBD1; J: TRBJ2-2; DNA: TGTGCCAGCAGCCCCCGGGGGACAGGGGATGGCACCGGGGAGCTGTTTTTT; CDR3: CASSPRGTGDGTGELFF
V: TRBV9; size: once; D: TRBD1; J: TRBJ2-3; DNA: TGTGCCAGCAGCGAACGGACAGGGCCGACAGATACGCAGTATTTT; CDR3: CASSERTGPTDTQYF
V: TRBV5-4; size: NA; D: TRBD2; J: TRBJ2-3; DNA: TGTGCCAGCAGCTTGGCGGGGGGAATAGATACGCAGTATTTT; CDR3: CASSLAGGIDTQYF